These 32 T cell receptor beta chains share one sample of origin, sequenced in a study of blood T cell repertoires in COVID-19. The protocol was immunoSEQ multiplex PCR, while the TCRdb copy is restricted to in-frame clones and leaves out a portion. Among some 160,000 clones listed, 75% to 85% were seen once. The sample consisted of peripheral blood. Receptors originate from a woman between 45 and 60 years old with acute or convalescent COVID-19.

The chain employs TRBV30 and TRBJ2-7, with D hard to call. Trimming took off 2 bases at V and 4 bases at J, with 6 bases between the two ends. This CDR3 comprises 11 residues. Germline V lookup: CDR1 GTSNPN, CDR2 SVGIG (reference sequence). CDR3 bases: TGTGCCTGGAGTCCCTTATACGAGCAGTACTTC. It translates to CAWSPLYEQYF.

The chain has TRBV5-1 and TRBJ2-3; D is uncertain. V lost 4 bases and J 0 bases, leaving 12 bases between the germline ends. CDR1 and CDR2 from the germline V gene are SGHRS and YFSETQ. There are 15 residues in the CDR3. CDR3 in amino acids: CASSPSAASTDTQYF. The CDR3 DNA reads TGCGCCAGCAGCCCGTCCGCGGCTAGCACAGATACGCAGTATTTT.

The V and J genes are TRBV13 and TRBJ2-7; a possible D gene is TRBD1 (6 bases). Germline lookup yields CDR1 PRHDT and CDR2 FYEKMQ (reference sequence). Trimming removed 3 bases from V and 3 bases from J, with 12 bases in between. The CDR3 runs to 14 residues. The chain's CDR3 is CASSFSGTLYEQYF. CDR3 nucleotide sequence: TGTGCCAGCAGCTTTTCTGGGACACTCTACGAGCAGTACTTC.

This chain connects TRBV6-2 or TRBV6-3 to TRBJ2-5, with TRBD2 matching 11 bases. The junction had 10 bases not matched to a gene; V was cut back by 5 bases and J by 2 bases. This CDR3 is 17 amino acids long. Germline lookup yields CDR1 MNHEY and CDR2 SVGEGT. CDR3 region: CASSALAGAPRQETQYF. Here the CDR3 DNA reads TGTGCCAGCAGTGCACTAGCGGGGGCTCCGAGGCAAGAGACCCAGTACTTC.

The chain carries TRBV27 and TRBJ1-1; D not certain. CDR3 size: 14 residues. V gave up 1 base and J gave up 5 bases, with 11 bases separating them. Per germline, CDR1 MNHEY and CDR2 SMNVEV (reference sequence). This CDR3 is CASSLFGLLTEAFF. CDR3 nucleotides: TGTGCCAGCAGTTTATTTGGGCTTCTGACTGAAGCTTTCTTT.

The chain's CDR3 is CASSHGGNTEAFF. As DNA, the CDR3 is TGTGCCAGCAGCCACGGGGGGAACACTGAAGCTTTCTTT. This sequence joins TRBV7-3 and TRBJ1-1, with D possibly TRBD1 on 5 matching bases. The germline CDR1 and CDR2 sequences are SGHTA and FQGTGA. Trimming removed 5 bases from V and 1 base from J, with 8 bases in between. CDR3 length: 13 residues.

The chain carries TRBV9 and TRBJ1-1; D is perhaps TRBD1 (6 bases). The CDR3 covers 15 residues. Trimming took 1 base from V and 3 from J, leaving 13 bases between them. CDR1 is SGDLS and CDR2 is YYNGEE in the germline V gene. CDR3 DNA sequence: TGTGCCAGCAGCGTAACAGGGAGCCCCCACACTGAAGCTTTCTTT. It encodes CASSVTGSPHTEAFF.

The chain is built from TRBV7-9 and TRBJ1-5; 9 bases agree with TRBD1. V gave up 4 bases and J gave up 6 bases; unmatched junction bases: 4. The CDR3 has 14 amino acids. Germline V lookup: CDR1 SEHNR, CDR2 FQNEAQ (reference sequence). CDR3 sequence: CASSSGTGSQPQHF. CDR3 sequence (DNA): TGTGCCAGCAGCTCCGGGACAGGGAGTCAGCCCCAGCATTTT.

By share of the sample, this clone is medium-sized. The CDR3 DNA reads TGCGCCAGCAGCCAGACCACAGGGGTGTACGAGCAGTACTTC. Its protein product is CASSQTTGVYEQYF. The V and J genes are TRBV4-3 and TRBJ2-7; 7 positions match TRBD1. The ends lost 3 bases at V and 4 bases at J; junction bases unmatched: 6. The CDR3 is made up of 14 amino acids. Germline V gives CDR1 LGHNA, CDR2 YSLEER.

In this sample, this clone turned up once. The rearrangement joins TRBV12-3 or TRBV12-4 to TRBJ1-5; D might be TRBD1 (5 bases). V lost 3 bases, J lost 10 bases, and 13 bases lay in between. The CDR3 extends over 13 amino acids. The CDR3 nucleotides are TGTGCCAGCAGTTTTGACAGAACTGACCCCCAGCATTTT. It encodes CASSFDRTDPQHF.

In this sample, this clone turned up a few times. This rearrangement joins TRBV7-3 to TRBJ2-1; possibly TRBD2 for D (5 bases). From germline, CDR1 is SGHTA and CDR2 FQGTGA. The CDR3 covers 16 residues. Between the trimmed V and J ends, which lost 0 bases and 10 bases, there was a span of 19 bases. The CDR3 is CASSLTTRALAVEQFF. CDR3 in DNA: TGTGCCAGCAGCTTAACGACGCGGGCCCTGGCCGTGGAGCAGTTCTTC.

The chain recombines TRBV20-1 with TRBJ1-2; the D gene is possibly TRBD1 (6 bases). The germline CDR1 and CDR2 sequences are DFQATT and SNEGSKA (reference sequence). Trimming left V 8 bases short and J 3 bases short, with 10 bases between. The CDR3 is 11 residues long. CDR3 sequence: CSLDRDYGYTF. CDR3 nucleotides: TGCAGTTTGGACAGAGACTATGGCTACACCTTC.

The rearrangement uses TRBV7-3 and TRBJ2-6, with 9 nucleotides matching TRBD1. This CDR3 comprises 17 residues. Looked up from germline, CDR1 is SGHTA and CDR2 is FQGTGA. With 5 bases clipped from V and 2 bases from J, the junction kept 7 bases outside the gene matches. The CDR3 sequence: CASSKQGAQAGANVLTF. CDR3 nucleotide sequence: TGTGCCAGCAGCAAACAGGGGGCGCAAGCTGGGGCCAACGTCCTGACTTTC.

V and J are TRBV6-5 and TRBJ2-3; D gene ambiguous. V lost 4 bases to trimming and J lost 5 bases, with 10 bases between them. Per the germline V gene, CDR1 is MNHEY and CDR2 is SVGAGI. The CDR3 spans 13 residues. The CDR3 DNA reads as TGTGCCAGCAGTTTGACCGAGGTAGATACGCAGTATTTT. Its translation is CASSLTEVDTQYF.

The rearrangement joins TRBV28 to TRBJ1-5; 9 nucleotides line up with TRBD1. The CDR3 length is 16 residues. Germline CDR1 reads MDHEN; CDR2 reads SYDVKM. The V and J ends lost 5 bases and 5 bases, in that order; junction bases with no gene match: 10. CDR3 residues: CASSPRGQGVYQPQHF. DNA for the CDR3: TGTGCCAGCAGTCCGCGGGGACAGGGCGTCTATCAGCCCCAGCATTTT.

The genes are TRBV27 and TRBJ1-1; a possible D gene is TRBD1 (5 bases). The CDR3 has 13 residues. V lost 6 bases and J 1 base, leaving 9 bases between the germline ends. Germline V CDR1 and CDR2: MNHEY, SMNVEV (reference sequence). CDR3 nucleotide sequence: TGTGCCAGCAGGGCCAGGGAGAACACTGAAGCTTTCTTT. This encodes CASRARENTEAFF.

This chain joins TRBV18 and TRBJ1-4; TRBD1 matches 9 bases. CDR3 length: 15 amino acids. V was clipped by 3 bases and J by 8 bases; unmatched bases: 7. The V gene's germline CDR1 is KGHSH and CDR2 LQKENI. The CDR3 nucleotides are TGTGCCAGCTCACCGCCGGGACAGGGATACGAAAAACTGTTTTTT. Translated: CASSPPGQGYEKLFF.

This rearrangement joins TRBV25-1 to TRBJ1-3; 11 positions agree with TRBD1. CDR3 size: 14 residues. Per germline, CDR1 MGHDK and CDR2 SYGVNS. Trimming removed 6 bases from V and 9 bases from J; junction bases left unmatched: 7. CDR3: CASSPADRGLTIYF. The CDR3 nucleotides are TGTGCCAGCAGCCCAGCGGACAGGGGGCTCACCATATATTTT.

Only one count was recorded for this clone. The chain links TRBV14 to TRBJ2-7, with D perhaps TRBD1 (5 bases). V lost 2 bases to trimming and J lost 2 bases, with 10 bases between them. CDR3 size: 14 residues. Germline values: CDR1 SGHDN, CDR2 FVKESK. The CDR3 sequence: CASSQQGLTYEQYF. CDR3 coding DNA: TGTGCCAGCAGCCAACAGGGTCTCACCTACGAGCAGTACTTC. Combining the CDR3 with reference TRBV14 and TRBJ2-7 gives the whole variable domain EAGVTQFPSHSVIEKGQTVTLRCDPISGHDNLYWYRRVMGKEIKFLLHFVKESKQDESGMPNNRFLAERTGGTYSTLKVQPAELEDSGVYFCASSQQGLTYEQYFGPGTRLTVT.

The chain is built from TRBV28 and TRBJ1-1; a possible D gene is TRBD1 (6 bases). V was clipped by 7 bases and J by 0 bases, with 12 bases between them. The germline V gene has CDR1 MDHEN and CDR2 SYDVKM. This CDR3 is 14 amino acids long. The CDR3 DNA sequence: TGTGCCAGCACCCTCTGGGGGCTGAACACTGAAGCTTTCTTT. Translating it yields CASTLWGLNTEAFF. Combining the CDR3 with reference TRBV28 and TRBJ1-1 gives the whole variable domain DVKVTQSSRYLVKRTGEKVFLECVQDMDHENMFWYRQDPGLGLRLIYFSYDVKMKEKGDIPEGYSVSREKKERFSLILESASTNQTSMYLCASTLWGLNTEAFFGQGTRLTVV.

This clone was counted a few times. The CDR3 protein is CASSLGLAGGRTQYF. CDR3 nucleotides: TGCGCCAGCAGCCTGGGACTAGCGGGGGGGCGGACGCAGTATTTT. This rearrangement joins TRBV5-1 to TRBJ2-3, with 16 bases aligning to TRBD2. Germline CDR1 reads SGHRS; CDR2 reads YFSETQ. CDR3 length: 15 residues. Trimming removed 4 bases from V and 9 bases from J; junction bases left unmatched: 5.

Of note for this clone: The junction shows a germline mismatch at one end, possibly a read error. As DNA, the CDR3 is TGTGCCACCAGCAGCGACAGGGGCCGCAATCAGTCCCAGCATTTT. Amino acid sequence: CATSSDRGRNQSQHF. The rearrangement joins TRBV15 to TRBJ1-5, with TRBD1 identical over 8 bases. Germline V CDR1 and CDR2: LNHNV, YYDKDF (reference sequence). The CDR3 loop spans 15 amino acids.

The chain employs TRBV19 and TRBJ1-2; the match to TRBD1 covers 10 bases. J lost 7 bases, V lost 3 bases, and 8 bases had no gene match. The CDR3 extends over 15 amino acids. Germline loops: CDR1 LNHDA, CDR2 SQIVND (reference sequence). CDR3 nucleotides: TGTGCCAGTAGTATCGGGGGACAGGGGAAAGGTGGCTACACCTTC. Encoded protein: CASSIGGQGKGGYTF.

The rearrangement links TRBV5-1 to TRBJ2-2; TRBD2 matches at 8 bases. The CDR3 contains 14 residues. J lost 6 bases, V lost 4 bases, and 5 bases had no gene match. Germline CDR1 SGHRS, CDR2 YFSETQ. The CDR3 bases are TGCGCCAGCAGCCAAAGGACTAGCCCCGGGGAGCTGTTTTTT. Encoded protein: CASSQRTSPGELFF.

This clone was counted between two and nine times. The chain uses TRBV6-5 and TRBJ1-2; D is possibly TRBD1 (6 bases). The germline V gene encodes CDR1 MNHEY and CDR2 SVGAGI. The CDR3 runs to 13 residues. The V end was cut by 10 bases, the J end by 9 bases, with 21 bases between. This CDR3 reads CATTRGGAGSYTF. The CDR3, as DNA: TGTGCCACTACGAGAGGGGGGGCCGGGAGCTACACCTTC.

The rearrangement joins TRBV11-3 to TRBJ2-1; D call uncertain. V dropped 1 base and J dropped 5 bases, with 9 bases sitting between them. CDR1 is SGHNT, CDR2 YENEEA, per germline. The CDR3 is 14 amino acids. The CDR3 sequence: CASSLALGNNEQFF. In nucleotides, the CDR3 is TGTGCCAGCAGCTTAGCACTGGGCAACAATGAGCAGTTCTTC.

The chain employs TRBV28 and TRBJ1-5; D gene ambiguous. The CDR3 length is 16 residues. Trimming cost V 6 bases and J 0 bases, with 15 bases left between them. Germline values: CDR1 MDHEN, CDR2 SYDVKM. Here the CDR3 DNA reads TGTGCCAGCAGCAAAACCCCCACAGTTAGCAATCAGCCCCAGCATTTT. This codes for CASSKTPTVSNQPQHF.

The CDR3 spells CASSQGAVRGTEAFF. The CDR3 nucleotides are TGTGCCAGCAGCCAAGGGGCAGTGCGCGGGACTGAAGCTTTCTTT. The genes are TRBV3-1 (or the pseudogene TRBV3-2) and TRBJ1-1; D not resolved. Germline CDR1 LGHDT, CDR2 YNNKEL (reference sequence). The V and J ends lost 1 base and 5 bases respectively, with 14 bases between them. CDR3 size: 15 residues.

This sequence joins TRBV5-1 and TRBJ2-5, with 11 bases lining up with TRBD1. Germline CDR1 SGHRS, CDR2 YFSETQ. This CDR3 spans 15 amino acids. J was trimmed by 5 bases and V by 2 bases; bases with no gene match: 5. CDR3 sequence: CASSLGTGGLETQYF. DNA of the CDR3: TGCGCCAGCAGCTTAGGGACAGGGGGTTTGGAGACCCAGTACTTC.

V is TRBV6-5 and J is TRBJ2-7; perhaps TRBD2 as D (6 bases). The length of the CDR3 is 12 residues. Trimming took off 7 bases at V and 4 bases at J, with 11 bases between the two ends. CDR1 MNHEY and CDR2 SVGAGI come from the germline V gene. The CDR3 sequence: CASMGTGYEQYF. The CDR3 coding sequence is TGTGCCAGCATGGGGACTGGTTACGAGCAGTACTTC.

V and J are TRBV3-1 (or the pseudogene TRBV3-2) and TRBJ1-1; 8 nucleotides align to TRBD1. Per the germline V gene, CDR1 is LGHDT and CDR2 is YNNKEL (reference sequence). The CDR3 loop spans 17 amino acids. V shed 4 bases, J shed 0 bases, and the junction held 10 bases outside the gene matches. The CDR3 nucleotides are TGTGCCAGCAGCCTGACCGGGACAGGTGGCCTGAACACTGAAGCTTTCTTT. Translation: CASSLTGTGGLNTEAFF.

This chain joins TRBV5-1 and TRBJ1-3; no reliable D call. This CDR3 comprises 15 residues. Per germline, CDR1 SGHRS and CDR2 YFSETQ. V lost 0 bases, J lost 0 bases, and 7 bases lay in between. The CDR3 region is CASSLATSSGNTIYF. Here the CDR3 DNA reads TGCGCCAGCAGCTTGGCCACGAGCTCTGGAAACACCATATATTTT.